Included here is one TCR beta chain sequence, with context. The sample belongs to a study of T cells after somatic rescue of genetic block. Using immunoSEQ multiplex PCR, the repertoire was profiled, and TCRdb retains in-frame clones only, with some absent. Of around 70,000 clones listed, just under 95% are singletons. Germline values: CDR1 MNHNS, CDR2 SASEGT. CDR3 size: 14 residues. Input material: peripheral blood mononuclear cells (PBMCs). The receptor was derived from a man in his forties. The chain joins TRBV6-1 to TRBJ2-5; 7 bases are a match to TRBD1. The J call is uncertain, as TRBJ2-7 better fits the DNA end. The CDR3 DNA follows: TGTGCCAGCAGTGAGACGACAGGGAGCCACGAGCAGTACTTC. It specifies CASSETTGSHEQYF.